This T cell receptor beta chain was recovered during a study of CD8 T cells in Susac syndrome. Notes on the study in general: The study's TCR sequencing and HLA analysis drew on a certain number of individuals. That number was acknowledged as relatively small.

Random hexamers primed reverse transcription of about 0.5 to 1 ug RNA. One entry per CDR3 protein, called by TCRdb with MiXCR from the immunoSEQ multiplex PCR reads. The repertoire includes 200,000 to 250,000 distinct CDR3 sequences, 93% of them detected once, and around 0.07% sits in the top ten. Regarding this clonotype: Its matching antigen is unknown.

This CDR3 is 14 amino acids long. CDR1 is SGHRS and CDR2 is YFSETQ in the germline V gene. With 0 bases removed from V and 6 bases from J, the gap between germline ends came to 9 bases. The sequencing input was CD4+ T cells from PBMCs. The chain couples TRBV5-1 to TRBJ2-2, with D tentatively TRBD2 (6 bases). The sequence was obtained from a human donor with multiple sclerosis. Here the CDR3 reads CASSLDTSPGELFF. CDR3 sequence (DNA): TGCGCCAGCAGCTTGGACACTAGCCCCGGGGAGCTGTTTTTT.